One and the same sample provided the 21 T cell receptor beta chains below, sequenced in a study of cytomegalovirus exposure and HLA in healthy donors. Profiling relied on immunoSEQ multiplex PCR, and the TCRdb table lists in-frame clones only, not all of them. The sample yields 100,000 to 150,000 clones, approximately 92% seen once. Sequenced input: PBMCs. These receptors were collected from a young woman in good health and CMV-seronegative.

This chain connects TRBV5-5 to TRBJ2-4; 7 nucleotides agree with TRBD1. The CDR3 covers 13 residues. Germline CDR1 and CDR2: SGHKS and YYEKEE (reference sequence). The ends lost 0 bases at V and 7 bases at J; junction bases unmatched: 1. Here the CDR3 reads CASSLEGANIQYF. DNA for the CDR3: TGTGCCAGCAGCTTGGAGGGGGCGAACATTCAGTACTTC.

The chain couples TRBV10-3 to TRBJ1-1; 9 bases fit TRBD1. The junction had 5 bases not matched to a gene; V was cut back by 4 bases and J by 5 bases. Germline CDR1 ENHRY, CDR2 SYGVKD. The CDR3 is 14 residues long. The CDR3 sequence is CAISGDRGNTEAFF. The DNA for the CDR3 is TGTGCCATCAGTGGTGACAGGGGGAATACTGAAGCTTTCTTT.

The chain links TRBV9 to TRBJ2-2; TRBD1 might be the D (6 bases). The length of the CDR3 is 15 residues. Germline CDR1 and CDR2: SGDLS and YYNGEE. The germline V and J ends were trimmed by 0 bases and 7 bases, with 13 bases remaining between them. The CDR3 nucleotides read TGTGCCAGCAGCGTAGAGGACAGTCCCTTCGGGGAGCTGTTTTTT. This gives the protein CASSVEDSPFGELFF.

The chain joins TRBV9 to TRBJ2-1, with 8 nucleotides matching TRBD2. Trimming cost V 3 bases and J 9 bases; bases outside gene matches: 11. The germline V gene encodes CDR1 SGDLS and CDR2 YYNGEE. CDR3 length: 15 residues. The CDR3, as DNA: TGTGCCAGCAGCGGGTCGTCGGGGGGGCCCGGTGAGCAGTTCTTC. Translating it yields CASSGSSGGPGEQFF. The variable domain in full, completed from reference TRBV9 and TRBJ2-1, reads DSGVTQTPKHLITATGQRVTLRCSPRSGDLSVYWYQQSLDQGLQFLIQYYNGEERAKGNILERFSAQQFPDLHSELNLSSLELGDSALYFCASSGSSGGPGEQFFGPGTRLTVL.

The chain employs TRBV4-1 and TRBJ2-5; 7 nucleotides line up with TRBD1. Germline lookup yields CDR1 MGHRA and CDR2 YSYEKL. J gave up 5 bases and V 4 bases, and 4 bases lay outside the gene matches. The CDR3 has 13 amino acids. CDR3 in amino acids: CASSLARGETQYF. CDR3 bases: TGCGCCAGCAGCCTGGCCAGGGGGGAGACCCAGTACTTC.

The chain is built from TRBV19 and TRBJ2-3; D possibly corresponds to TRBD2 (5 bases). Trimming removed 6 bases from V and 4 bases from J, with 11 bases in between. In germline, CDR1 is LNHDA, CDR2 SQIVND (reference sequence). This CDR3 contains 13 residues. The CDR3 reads CASSLTTPDTQYF. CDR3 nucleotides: TGTGCCAGTAGCCTGACTACTCCAGATACGCAGTATTTT.

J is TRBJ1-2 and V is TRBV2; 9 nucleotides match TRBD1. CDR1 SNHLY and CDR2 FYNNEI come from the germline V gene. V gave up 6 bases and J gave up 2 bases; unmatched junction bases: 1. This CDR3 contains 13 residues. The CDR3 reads CASSGQGNYGYTF. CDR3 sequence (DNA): TGTGCCAGCAGCGGACAGGGGAACTATGGCTACACCTTC.

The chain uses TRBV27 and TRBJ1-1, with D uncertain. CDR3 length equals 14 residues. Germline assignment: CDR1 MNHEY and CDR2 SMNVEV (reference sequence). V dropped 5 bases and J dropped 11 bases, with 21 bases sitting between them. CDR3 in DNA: TGTGCCAGCAGTGCCCACCCGACTCCACCGGAGGCTTTCTTT. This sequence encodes CASSAHPTPPEAFF.

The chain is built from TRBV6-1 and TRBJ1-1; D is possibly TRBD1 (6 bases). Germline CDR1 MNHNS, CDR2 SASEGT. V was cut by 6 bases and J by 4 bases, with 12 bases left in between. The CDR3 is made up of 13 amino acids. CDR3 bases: TGTGCCAGCAGGGGGACATCCTTCACTGAAGCTTTCTTT. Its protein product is CASRGTSFTEAFF.

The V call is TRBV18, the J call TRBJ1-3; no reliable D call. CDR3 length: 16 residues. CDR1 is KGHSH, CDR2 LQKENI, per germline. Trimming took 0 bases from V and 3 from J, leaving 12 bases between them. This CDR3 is CASSPPSRVGGNTIYF. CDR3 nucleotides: TGTGCCAGCTCACCACCCTCCCGGGTTGGTGGAAACACCATATATTTT.

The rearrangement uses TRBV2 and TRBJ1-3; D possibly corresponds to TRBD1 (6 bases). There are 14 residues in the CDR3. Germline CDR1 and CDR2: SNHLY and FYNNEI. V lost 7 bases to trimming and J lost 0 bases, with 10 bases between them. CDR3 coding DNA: TGTGCCAGCACTAGCAGGGGCTCTGGAAACACCATATATTTT. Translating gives CASTSRGSGNTIYF.

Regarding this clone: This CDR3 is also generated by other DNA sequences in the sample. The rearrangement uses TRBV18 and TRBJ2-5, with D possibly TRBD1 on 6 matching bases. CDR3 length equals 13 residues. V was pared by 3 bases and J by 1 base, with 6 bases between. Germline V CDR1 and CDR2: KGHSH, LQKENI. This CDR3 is CASSPDSQETQYF. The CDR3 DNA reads TGTGCCAGCTCACCGGACAGCCAAGAGACCCAGTACTTC.

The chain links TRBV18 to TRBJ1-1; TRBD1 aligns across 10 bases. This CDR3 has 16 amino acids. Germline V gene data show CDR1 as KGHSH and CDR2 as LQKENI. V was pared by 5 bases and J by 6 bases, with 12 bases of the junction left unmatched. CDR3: CASSWGPGQGFPEAFF. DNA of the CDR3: TGTGCCAGCTCATGGGGCCCGGGACAGGGGTTTCCTGAAGCTTTCTTT.

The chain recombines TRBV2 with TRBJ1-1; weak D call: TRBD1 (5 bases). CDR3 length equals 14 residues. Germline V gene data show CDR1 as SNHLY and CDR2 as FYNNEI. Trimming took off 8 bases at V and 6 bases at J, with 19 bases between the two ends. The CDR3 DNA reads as TGTGCCAGCGGGGGTGATATGGGGAGGTCTGAAGCTTTCTTT. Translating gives CASGGDMGRSEAFF.

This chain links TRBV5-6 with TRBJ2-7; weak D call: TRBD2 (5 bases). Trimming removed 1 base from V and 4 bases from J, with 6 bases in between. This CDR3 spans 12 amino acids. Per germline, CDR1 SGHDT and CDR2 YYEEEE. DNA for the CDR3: TGTGCCAGCAGCTTGTCGGGGTACGAGCAGTACTTC. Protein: CASSLSGYEQYF. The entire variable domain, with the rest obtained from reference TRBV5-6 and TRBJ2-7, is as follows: DAGVTQSPTHLIKTRGQQVTLRCSPKSGHDTVSWYQQALGQGPQFIFQYYEEEERQRGNFPDRFSGHQFPNYSSELNVNALLLGDSALYLCASSLSGYEQYFGPGTRLTVT.

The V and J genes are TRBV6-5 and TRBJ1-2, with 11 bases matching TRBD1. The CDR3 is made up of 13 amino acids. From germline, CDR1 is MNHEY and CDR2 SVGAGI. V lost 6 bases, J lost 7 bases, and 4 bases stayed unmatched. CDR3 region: CASSYGQGAGYTF. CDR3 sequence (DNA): TGTGCCAGCAGCTACGGACAGGGGGCTGGCTACACCTTC.

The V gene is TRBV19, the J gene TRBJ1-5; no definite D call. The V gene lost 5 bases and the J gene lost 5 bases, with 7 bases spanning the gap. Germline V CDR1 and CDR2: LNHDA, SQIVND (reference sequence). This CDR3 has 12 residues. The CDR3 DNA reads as TGTGCCAGTAGTCCACAGTATCAGCCCCAGCATTTT. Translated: CASSPQYQPQHF.

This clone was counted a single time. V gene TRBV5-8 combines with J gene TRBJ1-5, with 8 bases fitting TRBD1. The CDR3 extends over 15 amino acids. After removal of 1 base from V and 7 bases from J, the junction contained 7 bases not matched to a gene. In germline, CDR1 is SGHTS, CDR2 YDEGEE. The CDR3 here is CASSLTSGGGQPQHF. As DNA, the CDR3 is TGTGCCAGCAGCTTGACGTCAGGGGGCGGACAGCCCCAGCATTTT.

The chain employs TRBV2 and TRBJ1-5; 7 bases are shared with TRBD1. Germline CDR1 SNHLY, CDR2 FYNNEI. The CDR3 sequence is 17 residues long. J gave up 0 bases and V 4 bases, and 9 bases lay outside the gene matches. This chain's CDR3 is CASSARTGGYSNQPQHF. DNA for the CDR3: TGTGCCAGCAGTGCCCGGACAGGCGGATATAGCAATCAGCCCCAGCATTTT.

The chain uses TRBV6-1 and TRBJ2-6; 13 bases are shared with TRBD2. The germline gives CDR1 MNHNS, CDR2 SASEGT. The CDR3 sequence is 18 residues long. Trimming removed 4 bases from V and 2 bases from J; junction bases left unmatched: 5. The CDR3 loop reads CASSAGLAGVPGANVLTF. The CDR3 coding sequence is TGTGCCAGCAGTGCAGGACTAGCGGGGGTGCCTGGGGCCAACGTCCTGACTTTC.

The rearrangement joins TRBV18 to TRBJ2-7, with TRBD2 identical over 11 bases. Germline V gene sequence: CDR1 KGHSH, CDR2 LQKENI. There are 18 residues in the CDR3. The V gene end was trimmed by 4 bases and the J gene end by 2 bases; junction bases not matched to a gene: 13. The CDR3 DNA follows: TGTGCCAGCTCACTACGTCGCGTCGGGACTAGCGGTACCTACGAGCAGTACTTC. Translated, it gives CASSLRRVGTSGTYEQYF. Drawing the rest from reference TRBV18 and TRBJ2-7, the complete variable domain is NAGVMQNPRHLVRRRGQEARLRCSPMKGHSHVYWYRQLPEEGLKFMVYLQKENIIDESGMPKERFSAEFPKEGPSILRIQQVVRGDSAAYFCASSLRRVGTSGTYEQYFGPGTRLTVT.